What follows describes a single T cell receptor beta chain. In the authors' workflow: Estimation of nucleated cell counts was performed using reference gene primer amplification. Here immunoSEQ multiplex PCR was the method, and the copy in TCRdb shows in-frame clones only, minus some. V, J and clone size are taken as reported in that table, and D and trimming were inferred from the DNA itself. The sample shows 200,000 to 250,000 clones, around 83% of them seen only once. The data were obtained in a study of blood T cell repertoires in COVID-19. Turning to the study itself: Specimens from acute and convalescent COVID-19 originated in the United States, Italy and Spain. T cells, B-cell-depleted T cells, or PBMCs supplied cDNA or gDNA.

The CDR3 contains 13 residues. With 3 bases removed from V and 5 bases from J, the gap between germline ends came to 11 bases. Germline-derived CDR1 and CDR2 are SGHRS and YFSETQ. The sequencing input was peripheral blood. The source is a man in his forties or fifties with acute or convalescent COVID-19. The chain couples TRBV5-1 to TRBJ1-1, with unresolved D. Written as DNA, the CDR3 is TGCGCCAGCAGCTACGGGATGGGGACTGAAGCTTTCTTT. Amino acid sequence: CASSYGMGTEAFF.